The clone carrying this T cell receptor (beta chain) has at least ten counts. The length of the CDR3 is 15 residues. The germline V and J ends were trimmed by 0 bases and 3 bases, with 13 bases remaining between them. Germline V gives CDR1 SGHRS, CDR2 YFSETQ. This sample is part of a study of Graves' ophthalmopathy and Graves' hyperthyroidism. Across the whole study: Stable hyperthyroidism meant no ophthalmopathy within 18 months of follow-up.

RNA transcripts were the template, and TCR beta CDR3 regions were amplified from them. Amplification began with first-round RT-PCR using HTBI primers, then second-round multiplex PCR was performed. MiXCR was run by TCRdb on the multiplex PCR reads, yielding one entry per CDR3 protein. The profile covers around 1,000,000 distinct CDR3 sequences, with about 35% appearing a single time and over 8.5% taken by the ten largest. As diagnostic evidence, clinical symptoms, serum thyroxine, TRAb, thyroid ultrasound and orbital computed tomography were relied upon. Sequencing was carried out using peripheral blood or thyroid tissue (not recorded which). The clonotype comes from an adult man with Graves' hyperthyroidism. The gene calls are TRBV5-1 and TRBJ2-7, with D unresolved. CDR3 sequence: CASSLVGYQSYEQYF. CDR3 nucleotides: TGCGCCAGCAGCTTGGTAGGGTACCAAAGCTACGAGCAGTACTTC.